This TCR beta chain was sequenced for a study of T cells in Graves' hyperthyroidism and ophthalmopathy. Study information: Specimen type is peripheral blood, collected at initial diagnosis prior to any treatment. Overall study findings and caveats: Before onset, by a median of approximately 5.9 months, the model predicted ophthalmopathy. Most thyroid clonotypes expanded above 0.001 were also detected in blood.

Ophthalmopathy patients had moderate-to-severe active disease, CAS ≥3, NOSPECS ≥4, and disease duration under 3 months. The CDR3 sequence is 14 residues long. V shed 2 bases and J shed 14 bases, with 21 bases lying between them. From germline, CDR1 is ENHRY and CDR2 SYGVKD. The source material, RNA transcripts, was used to amplify TCR beta CDR3 regions. Researchers ran a first-round RT-PCR on the TCR CDR3 using the HTBI primer set. TCRdb re-analysed the multiplex PCR reads in MiXCR, keeping a single row per CDR3 protein. In the table there are roughly 650,000 distinct CDR3 sequences, roughly 16% of which are singletons. With regard to this clonotype: Its antigen is unidentified.

Sequences were obtained from blood. The TCR was taken from a woman aged 40 to 55 with Graves' ophthalmopathy. The gene calls are TRBV10-3 and TRBJ2-5; tentative D call: TRBD1 (6 bases). CDR3 DNA: TGTGCCATCAGTGAGCCACGACTTGGGACAAAATACTACTTC. It yields the protein CAISEPRLGTKYYF.